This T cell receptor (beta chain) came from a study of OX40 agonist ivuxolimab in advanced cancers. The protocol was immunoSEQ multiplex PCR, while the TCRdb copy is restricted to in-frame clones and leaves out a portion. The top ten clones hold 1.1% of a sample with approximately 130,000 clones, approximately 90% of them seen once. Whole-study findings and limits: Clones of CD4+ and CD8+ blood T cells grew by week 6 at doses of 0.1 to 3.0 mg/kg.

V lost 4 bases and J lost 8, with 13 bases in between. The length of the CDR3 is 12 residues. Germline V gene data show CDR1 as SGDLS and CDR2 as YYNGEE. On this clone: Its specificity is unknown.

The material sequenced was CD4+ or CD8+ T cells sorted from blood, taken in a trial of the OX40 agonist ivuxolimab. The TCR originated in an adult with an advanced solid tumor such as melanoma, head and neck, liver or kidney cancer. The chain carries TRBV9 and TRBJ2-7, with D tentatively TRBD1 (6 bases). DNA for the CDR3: TGTGCCAGCAGCAAGGCAGGGGAGAAGCAGTACTTC. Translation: CASSKAGEKQYF.